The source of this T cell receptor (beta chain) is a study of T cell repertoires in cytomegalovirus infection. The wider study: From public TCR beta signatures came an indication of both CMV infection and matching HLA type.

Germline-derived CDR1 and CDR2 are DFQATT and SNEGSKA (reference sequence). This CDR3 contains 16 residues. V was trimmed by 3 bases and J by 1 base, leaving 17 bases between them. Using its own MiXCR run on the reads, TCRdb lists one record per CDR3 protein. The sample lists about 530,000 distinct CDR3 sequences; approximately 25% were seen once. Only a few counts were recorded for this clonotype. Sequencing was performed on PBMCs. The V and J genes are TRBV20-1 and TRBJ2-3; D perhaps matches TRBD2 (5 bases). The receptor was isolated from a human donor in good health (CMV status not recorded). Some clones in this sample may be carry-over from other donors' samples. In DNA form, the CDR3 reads TGCAGTGCTAGTCTTTTGTGGGAGAAGGGCACAGATACGCAGTATTTT. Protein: CSASLLWEKGTDTQYF.